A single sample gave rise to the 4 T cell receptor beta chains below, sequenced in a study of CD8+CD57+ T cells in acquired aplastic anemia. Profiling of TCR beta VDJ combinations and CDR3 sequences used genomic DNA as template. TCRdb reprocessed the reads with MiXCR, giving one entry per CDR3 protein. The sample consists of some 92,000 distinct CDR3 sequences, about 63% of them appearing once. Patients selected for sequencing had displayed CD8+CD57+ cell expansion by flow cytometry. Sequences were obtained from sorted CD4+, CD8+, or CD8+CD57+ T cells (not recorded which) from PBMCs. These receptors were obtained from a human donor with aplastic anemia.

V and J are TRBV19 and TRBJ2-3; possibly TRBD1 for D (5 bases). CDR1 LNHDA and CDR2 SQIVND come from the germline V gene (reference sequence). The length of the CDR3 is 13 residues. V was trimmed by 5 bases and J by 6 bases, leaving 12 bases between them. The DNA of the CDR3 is TGTGCCAGTAGTCTATACTCAGGGGATACGCAGTATTTT. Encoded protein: CASSLYSGDTQYF. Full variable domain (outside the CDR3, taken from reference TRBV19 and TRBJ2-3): DGGITQSPKYLFRKEGQNVTLSCEQNLNHDAMYWYRQDPGQGLRLIYYSQIVNDFQKGDIAEGYSVSREKKESFPLTVTSAQKNPTAFYLCASSLYSGDTQYFGPGTRLTVL.

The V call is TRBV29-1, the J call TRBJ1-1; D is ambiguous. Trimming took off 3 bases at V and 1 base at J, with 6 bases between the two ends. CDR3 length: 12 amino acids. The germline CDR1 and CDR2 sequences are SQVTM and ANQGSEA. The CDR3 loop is CSVEDGNTEAFF. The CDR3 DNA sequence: TGCAGCGTTGAGGACGGGAACACTGAAGCTTTCTTT.

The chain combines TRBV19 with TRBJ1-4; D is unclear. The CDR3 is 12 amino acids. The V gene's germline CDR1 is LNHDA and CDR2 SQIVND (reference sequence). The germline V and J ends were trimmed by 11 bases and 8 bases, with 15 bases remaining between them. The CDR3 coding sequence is TGTGCCCCCTTTAGGAGGCGGGAAAAACTGTTTTTT. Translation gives CAPFRRREKLFF.

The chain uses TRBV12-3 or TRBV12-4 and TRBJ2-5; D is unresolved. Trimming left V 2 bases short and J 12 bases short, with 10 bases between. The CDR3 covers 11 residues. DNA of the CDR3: TGTGCCAGCAGTTTACAGAGCTTGAAGTACTTC. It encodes CASSLQSLKYF.